What follows are 3 T cell receptor beta chains derived from one specimen sequenced in a study of regulatory T cells in long-lasting Graves disease. The authors built TCR beta libraries using iRepertoire HTBI primers and Arm-PCR of CDR3 regions. TCRdb ran MiXCR on the multiplex PCR reads and lists one entry per CDR3 protein. The table includes approximately 360,000 distinct CDR3 sequences, 12% detected once. Time point meaning: newly diagnosed GD, antithyroid drugs for less than 3 months. The TCR library used RNA extracted from PBMCs. The sample was also reused in another study, on T cells in Graves' hyperthyroidism and ophthalmopathy.

The sample here was peripheral blood mononuclear cells (PBMCs), taken at new diagnosis, from a patient treated with antithyroid drugs. The receptors were gathered from a woman younger than 30 with Graves disease.

Of note for this clonotype: A much larger clonotype is one base distant, so this may be a read error. V usage is TRBV6-2 or TRBV6-3 and J usage is TRBJ2-5; 8 bases are a match to TRBD2. Germline V lookup: CDR1 MNHEY, CDR2 SVGEGT. There are 15 residues in the CDR3. CDR3 in amino acids: CVSSAGGSLQETQYF. The CDR3 DNA follows: TGTGTCAGCAGCGCGGGGGGCTCCCTCCAAGAGACCCAGTACTTC.

In its sample, this clonotype was seen many times. The chain has TRBV2 and TRBJ1-4; D may be TRBD1 (5 bases). V was shortened by 3 bases and J by 8 bases, with 13 bases between the two germline ends. CDR3 size: 14 residues. Germline V gives CDR1 SNHLY, CDR2 FYNNEI. The CDR3 spells CASSDAGFWEKLFF. The CDR3 coding sequence is TGTGCCAGCAGTGACGCAGGGTTTTGGGAAAAACTGTTTTTT.

This clonotype was seen many times. The chain joins TRBV7-8 to TRBJ2-5; 8 bases are shared with TRBD1. This CDR3 is 15 amino acids long. Germline lookup yields CDR1 SGHVS and CDR2 FQNEAQ. J lost 2 bases, V lost 5 bases, and 7 bases had no gene match. The DNA for the CDR3 is TGTGCCAGCAGCAATCGACAGGGGCTACAAGAGACCCAGTACTTC. Its translation is CASSNRQGLQETQYF.